The sequence of this TCR beta chain was determined in a study of T cell responses to AZD1222 COVID-19 vaccine (dated by TCRdb to the early 2020s). The study in broad terms: AZD1222 recipients with second doses at about 4 weeks or about 12 weeks were pooled, because spike-specific TCR depth and breadth did not differ between schedules. Trial participants were enrolled into age subgroups of 18-55, 56-69 and 70-plus years, which contained 148, 28 and 57 TCR-sequenced participants, respectively. TCR sequencing covered 233 trial participants: about 210 given two doses of AZD1222 and 26 given two doses of MenACWY control vaccine. General conclusions and limits of the study: Spike-specific TCR breadth and depth rose significantly after two AZD1222 doses compared with day 0 and with MenACWY recipients. Nearly half of unique spike-specific TCRs reportedly recognized epitopes outside regions mutated in the B.1.351 and B.1.1.7 variants. No day 14 peak-response samples were available, so repertoires were characterized only after the peak T cell response. In the small 56-69-year group, the increase in depth fell short of significance, most likely because of low power. The whole spike protein was spanned by vaccine-associated CD4 TCRs, and dominant responses were seen in regions 160-218 and 743-854. Conclusions about previously exposed vaccinees are limited, since just six AZD1222 recipients were seropositive for SARS-CoV-2 at baseline. Most participants were white British and females outnumbered males, and the authors suggested that clonal diversity may have been underestimated.

The CDR3 regions of human TCRbeta chains were subjected to immunosequencing. In the original analysis: TCRs in the repertoires were matched against a reference library of SARS-CoV-2-specific TCRs that had been generated with the MIRA antigen-specificity platform. Breadth meant the fraction of unique TCRs that were SARS-CoV-2-associated, whereas depth meant the fraction of total T cells that were SARS-CoV-2-associated. Using the MIRA data, each spike-specific TCR was assigned both to the spike region to which the TCR was reactive and to a CD4 or CD8 class. Log10-transformed breadth and depth values were compared by one-way ANOVA with Sidak's multiple comparisons tests. What TCRdb holds here is the immuneACCESS table cut down to in-frame rearrangements. Part of the clones is not present; checked against another copy, under half of the missing clones reflect an unresolved V gene, and the others are unexplained. V, J and clone size are those of that table, while D and trimming were read from the DNA. Within this sample are about 100,000 clones, with approximately 91% of them counted one time only. Of the sample, around 1.7% falls within the top ten clones.

Of note for this clone: Which antigen it targets is not known. Base qualities are missing; no much larger clone stands one base away.

From the germline V gene, CDR1 is SGHRS and CDR2 is YFSETQ. The CDR3 measures 15 amino acids from cysteine to phenylalanine. The CDR3 DNA has 45 bases and is translated from base 1. Trimming costs V 0 bases and J 4 bases, and their ends lie 12 bases apart. The time point label, as the study defines it: baseline before first vaccination. Samples from vaccinated people were obtained from the UK trials COV001 and COV002, which included a single-blind randomized controlled phase 2/3 trial of AZD1222 (ChAdOx1 nCoV-19) in healthy adults. For TCRbeta chain sequencing, PBMC samples were collected from trial participants at day 0 and at day 28 after the second dose.

The rearrangement combines TRBV5-1 with TRBJ2-3; the D gene is possibly TRBD1 or TRBD2, with 5 bases matching each. Sequences were derived from peripheral blood, sampled on day 0 of AZD1222 vaccination. The source is an adult in good health. CDR3 loop: CASSLGDEVADTQYF. The DNA is as follows: TGCGCCAGCAGCTTGGGGGACGAGGTGGCAGATACGCAGTATTTT.